Presented here are 7 T cell receptor beta chains from one specimen sequenced in a study of response to subunit inactivated influenza vaccine. TCRdb used MiXCR to reprocess the RT-PCR reads, holding one entry per CDR3 protein. Counted here are roughly 650,000 distinct CDR3 sequences, about 14% occurring once; the ten biggest clones make up 7.5% to 8%. The sample here was PBMCs from blood, taken roughly 15 days before vaccination. The receptors derive from a man aged 50 to 60 who received an inactivated influenza vaccine.

This chain's CDR3 is CASSLDRDRDNEQFF. CDR3 DNA sequence: TGTGCCAGCAGCCTCGACAGGGATCGGGATAATGAGCAGTTCTTC. V usage is TRBV5-5 and J usage is TRBJ2-1; the match to TRBD1 covers 7 bases. CDR3 length: 15 amino acids. Germline V CDR1 and CDR2: SGHKS, YYEKEE (reference sequence). Germline trimming cut 4 bases from V and 7 bases from J; bases unmatched to any gene: 11.

The chain uses TRBV7-9 and TRBJ1-1; TRBD1 matches at 7 bases. Germline V gives CDR1 SEHNR, CDR2 FQNEAQ (reference sequence). The CDR3 is 16 amino acids. Trimming cost V 5 bases and J 0 bases; bases outside gene matches: 9. The CDR3 DNA is TGTGCCAGCAGCGACTATCTGGGACAGATGAACACTGAAGCTTTCTTT. Protein product: CASSDYLGQMNTEAFF.

The chain is built from TRBV12-3 or TRBV12-4 and TRBJ2-7; 11 positions match TRBD2. V was clipped by 4 bases and J by 5 bases; unmatched bases: 7. The CDR3 is 15 amino acids. CDR3 amino acids: CASSSTSGATHEQYF. Written as DNA, the CDR3 is TGTGCCAGCAGTTCGACTAGCGGGGCCACCCACGAGCAGTACTTC.

This clonotype appeared many times. The chain links TRBV7-8 to TRBJ2-7; 11 positions agree with TRBD2. Germline CDR1 SGHVS, CDR2 FQNEAQ. This CDR3 region has 15 residues. V shed 5 bases, J shed 2 bases, and the junction held 5 bases outside the gene matches. CDR3 nucleotides: TGTGCCAGCAGCCCGGGACTAGCGGTAACCTACGAGCAGTACTTC. This sequence encodes CASSPGLAVTYEQYF.

The chain combines TRBV14 with TRBJ2-7; 10 bases line up with TRBD1. Trimming removed 4 bases from V and 6 bases from J; junction bases left unmatched: 6. CDR3 length equals 14 residues. From germline, CDR1 is SGHDN and CDR2 FVKESK. The CDR3 spells CASSRWTGGGEQYF. The CDR3 DNA reads TGTGCCAGCAGCCGCTGGACAGGGGGAGGCGAGCAGTACTTC.

The V and J genes are TRBV20-1 and TRBJ2-4; 10 bases map to TRBD2. The germline CDR1 and CDR2 sequences are DFQATT and SNEGSKA (reference sequence). Losses at the gene ends were 5 bases for V and 1 base for J; bases not matched to a gene: 5. There are 15 residues in the CDR3. The CDR3 loop is CSAPLAGDAKNIQYF. The CDR3 DNA reads TGCAGTGCTCCTCTAGCGGGGGACGCCAAAAACATTCAGTACTTC.

This clonotype was observed once. The V and J genes are TRBV20-1 and TRBJ2-5; TRBD1 matches 7 bases. The junction had 6 bases not matched to a gene; V was cut back by 1 base and J by 1 base. Looked up from germline, CDR1 is DFQATT and CDR2 is SNEGSKA (reference sequence). This CDR3 region has 15 residues. The CDR3 DNA reads TGCAGTGCTAGAGGGGACAGTCGGTTCCAAGAGACCCAGTACTTC. It specifies CSARGDSRFQETQYF.